These T cell receptor beta chains were read from a single sample in a study of blood T cell repertoires in COVID-19. The protocol was immunoSEQ multiplex PCR, while the TCRdb copy is restricted to in-frame clones and leaves out a portion. The table includes about 250,000 clones, around 86% detected once. What was sequenced was peripheral blood. These TCRs come from a woman aged 40 to 50 who had recovered from COVID-19. Each CDR3 is given with its conserved first and last residue.

V: TRBV5-6; J: TRBJ2-1; CDR3: CASSLGLAPSSYNEQFF
V: TRBV7-2; J: TRBJ2-3; CDR3: CASSPYYMWTDTQYF
V: TRBV2; J: TRBJ2-7; CDR3: CASSGGSGSAYEQYF
V: TRBV7-9; J: TRBJ2-7; CDR3: CASSPSGRDRHEQYF
V: TRBV19; J: TRBJ2-1; CDR3: CASSMSPSGRDEQFF
V: TRBV11-2; J: TRBJ2-3; CDR3: CASSLRSGRALGGADTQYF
V: TRBV11-2; J: TRBJ2-2; CDR3: CASSRYPGQITGELFF
V: TRBV27; J: TRBJ2-2; CDR3: CASSLTGGVIAGELFF
V: TRBV19; J: TRBJ1-5; CDR3: CASNPDTLNQPQHF
V: TRBV3-1/TRBV3-2; J: TRBJ1-2; CDR3: CASSPEVVGKTNYGYTF
V: TRBV2; J: TRBJ2-7; CDR3: CASTTGQGGYYEQYF
V: TRBV4-1; J: TRBJ2-5; CDR3: CASSQVMGRGQGSVETQYF
V: TRBV11-3; J: TRBJ1-1; CDR3: CASSSLRQAGREAFF
V: TRBV29-1; J: TRBJ1-1; CDR3: CSVEEFGVITEAFF
V: TRBV10-3; J: TRBJ2-1; CDR3: CAISEPAGNEQFF
V: TRBV5-4; J: TRBJ2-3; CDR3: CASRPPGLNTDTQYF
V: TRBV9; J: TRBJ2-1; CDR3: CASSISGSSYNEQFF
V: TRBV28; J: TRBJ1-5; CDR3: CASSPSGFRSNQPQHF
V: TRBV5-8; J: TRBJ1-2; CDR3: CASSFGWTANYGYTF
V: TRBV3-1/TRBV3-2; J: TRBJ2-2; CDR3: CASSHGRGTDAGELFF
V: TRBV5-1; J: TRBJ2-2; CDR3: CASSLGRGRDTGELFF
V: TRBV28; J: TRBJ1-2; CDR3: CASRSPGGNYGYTF
V: TRBV27; J: TRBJ2-7; CDR3: CASRPGASGGYEQYF
V: TRBV19; J: TRBJ1-6; CDR3: CASSIVPGENSPLHF
V: TRBV6-5; J: TRBJ1-1; CDR3: CASTLGQGGGTEAFF
V: TRBV5-3; J: TRBJ2-1; CDR3: CARSSVFGRGRGVSEQFF
V: TRBV13; J: TRBJ2-5; CDR3: CASSLAGPQGGETQYF
V: TRBV28; J: TRBJ2-7; CDR3: CASIAGTSGKQYF
V: TRBV27; J: TRBJ2-7; CDR3: CASSPTPYEQYF
V: TRBV18; J: TRBJ2-1; CDR3: CASSPTGGTSGSNPYNEQFF
V: TRBV13; J: TRBJ2-7; CDR3: CASSSGQGREQYF
V: TRBV27; J: TRBJ1-5; CDR3: CASSLPGRGLQEVCYGYSNQPQHF
V: TRBV30; J: TRBJ2-7; CDR3: CAWSRSTYEQYF
V: TRBV21-1; J: TRBJ1-5; CDR3: CASSKKVEGADQPQHF
V: TRBV11-1; J: TRBJ1-4; CDR3: CASSSTPGTTLFF
V: TRBV18; J: TRBJ2-7; CDR3: CASSPRGQAAHEQYF
V: TRBV7-3; J: TRBJ2-1; CDR3: CASSLMAPSSYNEQFF
V: TRBV7-9; J: TRBJ2-7; CDR3: CASSSRPGDEQYF
V: TRBV5-1; J: TRBJ2-2; CDR3: CASSTGQTNTGELFF